This TCR beta chain was captured in a study of cytomegalovirus exposure and HLA in healthy donors. About the research overall: Sequencing of roughly 180 million T cells in an earlier analysis found under 120 million unique TCR beta sequences.

Germline-derived CDR1 and CDR2 are SGDLS and YYNGEE. Between the trimmed V and J ends, which lost 0 bases and 0 bases, there was a span of 12 bases. The CDR3 spans 16 residues. The PCR used 60 Vbeta and 13 Jbeta primers. The protocol was immunoSEQ multiplex PCR, while the TCRdb copy is restricted to in-frame clones and leaves out a portion. The sample lists approximately 210,000 clones; roughly 77% were seen once. The rearrangement links TRBV9 to TRBJ1-1; no clear D. The sequencing input was PBMCs. The TCR sequence derives from a male donor in good health and CMV-seropositive. The DNA for the CDR3 is TGTGCCAGCAGCGTAGGGGCAGGAGGATTGAACACTGAAGCTTTCTTT. This translates into CASSVGAGGLNTEAFF.